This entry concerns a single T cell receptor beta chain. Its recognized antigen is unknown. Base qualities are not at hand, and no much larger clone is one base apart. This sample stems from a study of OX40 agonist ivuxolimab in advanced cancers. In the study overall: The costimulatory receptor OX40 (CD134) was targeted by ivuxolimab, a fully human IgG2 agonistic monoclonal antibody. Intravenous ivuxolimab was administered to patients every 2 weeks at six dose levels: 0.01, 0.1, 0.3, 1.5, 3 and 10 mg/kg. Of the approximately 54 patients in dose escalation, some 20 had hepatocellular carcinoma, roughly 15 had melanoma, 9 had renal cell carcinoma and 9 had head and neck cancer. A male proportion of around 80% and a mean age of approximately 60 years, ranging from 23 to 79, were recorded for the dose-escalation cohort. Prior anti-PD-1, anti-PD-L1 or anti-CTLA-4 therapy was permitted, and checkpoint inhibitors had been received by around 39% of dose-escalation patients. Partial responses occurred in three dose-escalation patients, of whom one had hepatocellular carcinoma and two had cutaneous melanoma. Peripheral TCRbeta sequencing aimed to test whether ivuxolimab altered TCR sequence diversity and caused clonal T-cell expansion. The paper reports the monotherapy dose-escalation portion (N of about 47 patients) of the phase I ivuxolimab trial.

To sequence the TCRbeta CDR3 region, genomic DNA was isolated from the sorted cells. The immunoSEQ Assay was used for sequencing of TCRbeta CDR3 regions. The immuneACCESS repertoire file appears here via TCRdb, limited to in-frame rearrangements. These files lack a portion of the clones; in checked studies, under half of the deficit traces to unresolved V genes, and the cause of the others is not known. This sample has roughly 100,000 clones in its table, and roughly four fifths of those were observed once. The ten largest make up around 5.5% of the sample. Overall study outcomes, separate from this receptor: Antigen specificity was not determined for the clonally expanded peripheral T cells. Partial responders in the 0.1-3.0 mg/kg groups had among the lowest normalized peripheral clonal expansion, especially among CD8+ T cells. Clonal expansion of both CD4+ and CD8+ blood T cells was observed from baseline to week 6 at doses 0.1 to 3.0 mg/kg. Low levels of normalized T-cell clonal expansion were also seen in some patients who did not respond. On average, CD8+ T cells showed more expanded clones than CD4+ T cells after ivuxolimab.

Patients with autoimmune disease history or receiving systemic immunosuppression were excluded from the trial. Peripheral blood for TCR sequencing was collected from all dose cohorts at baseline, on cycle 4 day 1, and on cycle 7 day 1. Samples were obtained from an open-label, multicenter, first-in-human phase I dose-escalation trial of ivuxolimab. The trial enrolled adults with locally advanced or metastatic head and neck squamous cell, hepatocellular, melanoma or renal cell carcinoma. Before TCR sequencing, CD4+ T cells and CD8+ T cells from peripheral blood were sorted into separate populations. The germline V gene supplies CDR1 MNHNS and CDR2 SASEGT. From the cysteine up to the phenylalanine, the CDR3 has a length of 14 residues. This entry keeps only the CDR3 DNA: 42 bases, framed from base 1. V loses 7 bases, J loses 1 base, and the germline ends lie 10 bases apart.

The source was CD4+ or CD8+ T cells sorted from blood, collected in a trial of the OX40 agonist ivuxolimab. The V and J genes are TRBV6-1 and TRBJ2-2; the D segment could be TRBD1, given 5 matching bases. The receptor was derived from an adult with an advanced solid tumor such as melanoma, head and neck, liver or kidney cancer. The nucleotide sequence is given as TGTGCCAGCACTCCTAGGGGGAACACCGGGGAGCTGTTTTTT. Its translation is CASTPRGNTGELFF.